The text below deals with one T cell receptor beta chain. Its target is not known. The CDR3 consists of 15 residues. Germline V gene lookup returns CDR1 KGHSH and CDR2 LQKENI. V gave up 0 bases and J gave up 5 bases, with 13 bases separating them. These data belong to a study of T cell responses to AZD1222 COVID-19 vaccine. Produced via immunoSEQ multiplex PCR; TCRdb's table is partial and in-frame only. The sample has approximately 140,000 clones, almost 95% seen once. Study-level findings and limits: Scientists sampled the repertoires only once the peak T cell response had passed. Donor demographics were predominantly white British with a female majority; clonal diversity may be underestimated. Vaccine-associated CD4 TCRs ranged over spike, dominating at 160-218 and 743-854. At baseline, seropositivity was found in only 5 to 7 AZD1222 recipients.

V is TRBV18 and J is TRBJ2-5; the D gene is possibly TRBD2 (5 bases). This receptor was taken from an adult who received the AZD1222 COVID-19 vaccine. The sample was peripheral blood, taken 28 days after the second AZD1222 dose. DNA of the CDR3: TGTGCCAGCTCACCACCCTCGGAGCGAGGGGAGACCCAGTACTTC. The encoded protein is CASSPPSERGETQYF.